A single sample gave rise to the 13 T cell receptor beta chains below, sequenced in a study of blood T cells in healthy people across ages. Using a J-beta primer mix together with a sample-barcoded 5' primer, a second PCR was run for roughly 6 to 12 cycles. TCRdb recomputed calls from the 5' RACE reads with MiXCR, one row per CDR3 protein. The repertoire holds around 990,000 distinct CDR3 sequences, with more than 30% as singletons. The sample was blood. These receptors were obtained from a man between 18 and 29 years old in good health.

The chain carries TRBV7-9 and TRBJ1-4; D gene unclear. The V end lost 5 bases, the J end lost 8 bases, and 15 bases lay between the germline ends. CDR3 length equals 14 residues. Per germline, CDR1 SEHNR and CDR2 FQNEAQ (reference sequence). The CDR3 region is CASSVRETNEKLFF. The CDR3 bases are TGTGCCAGCAGCGTAAGGGAAACCAACGAAAAACTGTTTTTT.

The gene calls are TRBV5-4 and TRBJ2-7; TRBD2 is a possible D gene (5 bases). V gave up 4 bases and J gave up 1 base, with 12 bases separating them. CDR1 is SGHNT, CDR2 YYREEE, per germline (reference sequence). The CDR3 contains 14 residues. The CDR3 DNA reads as TGTGCCAGCAGCCTGGACTGGAATTCCTACGAGCAGTACTTC. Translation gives CASSLDWNSYEQYF. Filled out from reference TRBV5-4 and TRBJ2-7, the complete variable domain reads ETGVTQSPTHLIKTRGQQVTLRCSSQSGHNTVSWYQQALGQGPQFIFQYYREEENGRGNFPPRFSGLQFPNYSSELNVNALELDDSALYLCASSLDWNSYEQYFGPGTRLTVT.

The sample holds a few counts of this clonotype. CDR3 protein: CASSQGRSEKLFF. The CDR3 DNA is TGCGCCAGCAGCCAGGGGAGGAGTGAAAAACTGTTTTTT. This chain uses TRBV4-1 with TRBJ1-4; D not certain. The V and J ends lost 3 bases and 7 bases respectively, with 9 bases between them. Per germline, CDR1 MGHRA and CDR2 YSYEKL. CDR3 length equals 13 residues.

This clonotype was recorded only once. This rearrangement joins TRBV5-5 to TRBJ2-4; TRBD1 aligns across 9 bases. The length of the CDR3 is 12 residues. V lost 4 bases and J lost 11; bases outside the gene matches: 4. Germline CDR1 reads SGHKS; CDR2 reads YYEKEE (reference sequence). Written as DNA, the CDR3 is TGTGCCAGCAGCGTGGGGGACAGGGTTCAGTACTTC. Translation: CASSVGDRVQYF.

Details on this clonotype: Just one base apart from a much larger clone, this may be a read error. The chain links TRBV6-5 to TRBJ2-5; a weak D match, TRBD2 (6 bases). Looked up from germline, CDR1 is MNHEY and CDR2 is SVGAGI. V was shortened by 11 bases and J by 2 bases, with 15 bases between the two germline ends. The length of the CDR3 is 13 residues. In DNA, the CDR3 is TGTGCCGGCGCGGGAACTGCTCAAGAGACCCAGTACTTC. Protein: CAGAGTAQETQYF.

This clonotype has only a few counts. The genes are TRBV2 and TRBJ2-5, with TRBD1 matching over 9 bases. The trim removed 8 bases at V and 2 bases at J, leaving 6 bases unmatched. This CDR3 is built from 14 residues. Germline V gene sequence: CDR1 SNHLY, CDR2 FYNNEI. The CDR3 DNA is TGTGCCAGCTCGGGACAGGGACTTCAAGAGACCCAGTACTTC. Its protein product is CASSGQGLQETQYF.

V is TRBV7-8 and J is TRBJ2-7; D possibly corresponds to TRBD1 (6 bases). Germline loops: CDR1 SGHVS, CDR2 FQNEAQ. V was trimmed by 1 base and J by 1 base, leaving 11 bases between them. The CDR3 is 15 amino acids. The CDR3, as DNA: TGTGCCAGCAGCTTAGTGGCAGGGGAATCCTACGAGCAGTACTTC. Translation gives CASSLVAGESYEQYF.

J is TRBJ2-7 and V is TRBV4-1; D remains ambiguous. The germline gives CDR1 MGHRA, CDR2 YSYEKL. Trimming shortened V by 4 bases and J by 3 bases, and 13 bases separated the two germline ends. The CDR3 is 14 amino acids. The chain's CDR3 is CASSRNTPSYEQYF. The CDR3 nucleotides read TGCGCCAGCAGCCGTAACACGCCCAGCTACGAGCAGTACTTC.

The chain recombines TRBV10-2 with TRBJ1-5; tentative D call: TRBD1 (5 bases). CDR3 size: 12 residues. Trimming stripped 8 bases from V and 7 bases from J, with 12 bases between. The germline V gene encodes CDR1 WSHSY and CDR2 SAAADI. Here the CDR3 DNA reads TGCGCCAGCTGGAAGGAGGGGCAGCCCCAGCATTTT. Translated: CASWKEGQPQHF.

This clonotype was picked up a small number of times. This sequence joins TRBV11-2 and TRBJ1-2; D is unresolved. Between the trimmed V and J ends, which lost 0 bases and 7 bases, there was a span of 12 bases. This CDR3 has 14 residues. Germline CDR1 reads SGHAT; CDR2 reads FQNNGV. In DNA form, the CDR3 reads TGTGCCAGCAGCTTAGACCGAGATTCGAGTGGCTACACCTTC. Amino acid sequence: CASSLDRDSSGYTF.

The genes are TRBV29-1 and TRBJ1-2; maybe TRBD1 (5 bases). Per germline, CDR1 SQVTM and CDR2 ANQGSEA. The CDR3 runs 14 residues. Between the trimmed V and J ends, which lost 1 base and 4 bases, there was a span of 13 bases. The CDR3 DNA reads TGCAGCGTTGAAGTACCACCCGGGGGCTATGGCTACACCTTC. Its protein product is CSVEVPPGGYGYTF.

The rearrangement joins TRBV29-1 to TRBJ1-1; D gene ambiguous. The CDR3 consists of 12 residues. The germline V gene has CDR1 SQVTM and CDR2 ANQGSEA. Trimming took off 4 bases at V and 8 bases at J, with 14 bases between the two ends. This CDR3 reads CSVGQGPGEAFF. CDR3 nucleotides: TGCAGCGTTGGACAAGGCCCGGGAGAAGCTTTCTTT.

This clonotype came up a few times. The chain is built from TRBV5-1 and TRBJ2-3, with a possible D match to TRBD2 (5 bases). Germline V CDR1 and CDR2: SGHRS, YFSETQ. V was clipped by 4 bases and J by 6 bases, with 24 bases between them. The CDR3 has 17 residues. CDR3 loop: CASSQRTAGMGADTQYF. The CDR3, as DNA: TGCGCCAGCAGCCAACGGACGGCCGGTATGGGAGCGGATACGCAGTATTTT.